This T cell receptor (beta chain) came from a study of CD8 T cells in ankylosing spondylitis. Libraries of TCR beta came from quantitative 5'-RACE with molecular barcodes. MiXCR, applied by TCRdb to the 5' RACE reads, yields one record per CDR3 protein. The sample lists fewer than 250,000 distinct CDR3 sequences, about a sixth occurring once. V was clipped by 5 bases and J by 4 bases, with 18 bases between them. The CDR3 length is 16 residues. In germline, CDR1 is MGHRA, CDR2 YSYEKL. Study results and limitations: A TCR beta motif made of fewer than 10 highly homologous variants seemed typical of ankylosing spondylitis blood. Reports of some motif variants in reactive arthritis synovial fluid and blood predate this one.

A note on this clonotype: Its antigen is undetermined.

This chain links TRBV4-1 with TRBJ2-1; possible D gene TRBD1, 6 bases. Sequenced input: blood, either unsorted or a sorted T cell fraction (not recorded which). The receptor's source is a male donor with ankylosing spondylitis. The CDR3 DNA sequence: TGCGCCAGCAGCACCTCGACAGGCTCTGGATACAATGAGCAGTTCTTC. Protein product: CASSTSTGSGYNEQFF.